The rows below give T cell receptor beta chains drawn from one sample of a study of blood T cells in healthy people across ages. Via MiXCR, TCRdb re-called the 5' RACE reads, giving one row per CDR3 protein. The profile shows over a million distinct CDR3 sequences, 35% to 50% of them singletons. The sample taken for sequencing was blood. The receptor set was obtained from a woman between 55 and 75 years old in good health. Each CDR3 is given with its conserved first and last residue. Each record gives: D gene, J gene, clone size, V gene, CDR3 protein, CDR3 DNA. The D gene is left open where the match is weak. Rows give clone size only sometimes, using once, few, many, or a class for an expanded clone.

d_call: TRBD2
j_call: TRBJ2-7
clone_size: -
v_call: TRBV10-3
cdr3_aa: CAISEPSGSSYEQYF
cdr3_nt: TGTGCCATCAGCGAGCCCAGCGGGAGTTCCTACGAGCAGTACTTC

d_call: -
j_call: TRBJ2-5
clone_size: -
v_call: TRBV19
cdr3_aa: CASSIDRDLQETQYF
cdr3_nt: TGTGCCAGTAGTATAGATCGGGATTTGCAAGAGACCCAGTACTTC

d_call: -
j_call: TRBJ2-3
clone_size: -
v_call: TRBV11-3
cdr3_aa: CTSTLMKREPSTDTQYF
cdr3_nt: TGTACCAGCACCCTGATGAAGAGGGAGCCTAGCACAGATACGCAGTATTTT

d_call: -
j_call: TRBJ2-4
clone_size: -
v_call: TRBV21-1
cdr3_aa: CASSKAWTSWVYNEQYF
cdr3_nt: TGTGCCAGCAGCAAAGCGTGGACTAGCTGGGTCTACAATGAGCAGTACTTC

d_call: -
j_call: TRBJ2-7
clone_size: few
v_call: TRBV6-2/TRBV6-3
cdr3_aa: CASNLDSPTLEQYF
cdr3_nt: TGTGCCAGCAACCTGGACTCACCGACATTAGAGCAGTACTTC

d_call: TRBD2
j_call: TRBJ2-5
clone_size: -
v_call: TRBV29-1
cdr3_aa: CSVIGGGAGFQETQYF
cdr3_nt: TGCAGCGTTATTGGGGGAGGGGCCGGATTCCAAGAGACCCAGTACTTC

d_call: TRBD1
j_call: TRBJ2-4
clone_size: few
v_call: TRBV6-5
cdr3_aa: CASSYGTGVGGIQYF
cdr3_nt: TGTGCCAGCAGTTACGGGACAGGGGTTGGTGGCATTCAGTACTTC

d_call: TRBD2
j_call: TRBJ2-4
clone_size: many
v_call: TRBV4-2
cdr3_aa: CASSQVGGLTSGSAKNIQYF
cdr3_nt: TGTGCCAGCAGCCAAGTAGGCGGTTTGACTAGCGGGAGCGCCAAAAACATTCAGTACTTC

d_call: TRBD1
j_call: TRBJ2-7
clone_size: few
v_call: TRBV12-3/TRBV12-4
cdr3_aa: CASSTGTGQGAYEQYF
cdr3_nt: TGTGCCAGCAGTACAGGGACAGGCCAAGGGGCCTACGAGCAGTACTTC

d_call: -
j_call: TRBJ1-2
clone_size: -
v_call: TRBV7-2
cdr3_aa: CVSSLGPSYTF
cdr3_nt: TGTGTCAGCAGCTTAGGCCCCTCCTACACCTTC

d_call: TRBD1
j_call: TRBJ1-5
clone_size: -
v_call: TRBV6-1
cdr3_aa: CASSEGQGANYQPQHF
cdr3_nt: TGTGCCAGCAGTGAAGGACAGGGGGCTAACTATCAGCCCCAGCATTTT

d_call: -
j_call: TRBJ2-1
clone_size: few
v_call: TRBV20-1
cdr3_aa: CSADEGHSNEQFF
cdr3_nt: TGCAGTGCCGATGAAGGGCACAGCAATGAGCAGTTCTTC

d_call: -
j_call: TRBJ1-2
clone_size: few
v_call: TRBV5-1
cdr3_aa: CASSLTRNYGYTF
cdr3_nt: TGCGCCAGCAGCTTGACCAGAAACTATGGCTACACCTTC

d_call: -
j_call: TRBJ1-4
clone_size: -
v_call: TRBV4-3
cdr3_aa: CASSRKRGEKLFF
cdr3_nt: TGCGCCAGCAGCCGAAAACGGGGAGAAAAACTGTTTTTT

d_call: TRBD2
j_call: TRBJ2-1
clone_size: few
v_call: TRBV10-3
cdr3_aa: CAISRGSGWDEQFF
cdr3_nt: TGTGCCATCAGCCGAGGTAGCGGGTGGGATGAGCAGTTCTTC

d_call: -
j_call: TRBJ1-2
clone_size: many
v_call: TRBV25-1
cdr3_aa: CASSVAGAGVGYTF
cdr3_nt: TGTGCCAGCAGTGTCGCAGGAGCGGGGGTTGGCTACACCTTC

d_call: -
j_call: TRBJ1-6
clone_size: few
v_call: TRBV20-1
cdr3_aa: CSPIPGRYNSPLHF
cdr3_nt: TGCAGTCCAATCCCGGGACGGTATAATTCACCCCTCCACTTT

d_call: TRBD1
j_call: TRBJ1-2
clone_size: few
v_call: TRBV27
cdr3_aa: CASSFNSGQGHYTF
cdr3_nt: TGTGCCAGCAGTTTTAACTCGGGACAGGGACACTACACCTTC

d_call: -
j_call: TRBJ1-1
clone_size: -
v_call: TRBV6-5
cdr3_aa: CASSYARAGTEAFF
cdr3_nt: TGTGCCAGCAGTTACGCACGGGCCGGGACTGAAGCTTTCTTT

d_call: -
j_call: TRBJ2-3
clone_size: -
v_call: TRBV14
cdr3_aa: CASSQVKGGWTDTQYF
cdr3_nt: TGTGCCAGCAGCCAAGTTAAGGGAGGATGGACAGATACGCAGTATTTT

d_call: -
j_call: TRBJ2-4
clone_size: -
v_call: TRBV6-1
cdr3_aa: CATNRDALAKNIQYF
cdr3_nt: TGTGCCACCAACAGGGACGCGCTAGCCAAAAACATTCAGTACTTC

d_call: -
j_call: TRBJ1-1
clone_size: many
v_call: TRBV4-2
cdr3_aa: CASSQAWTENTEAFF
cdr3_nt: TGTGCCAGCAGCCAAGCTTGGACAGAAAACACTGAAGCTTTCTTT

d_call: -
j_call: TRBJ2-1
clone_size: few
v_call: TRBV7-9
cdr3_aa: CASSQLQGVRSNEQFF
cdr3_nt: TGTGCCAGCAGTCAACTCCAGGGTGTCCGATCCAATGAGCAGTTCTTC

d_call: -
j_call: TRBJ1-3
clone_size: -
v_call: TRBV7-9
cdr3_aa: CASSLAVGSSRNTIYF
cdr3_nt: TGTGCCAGCAGCTTAGCGGTAGGATCCTCCAGAAACACCATATATTTT

d_call: -
j_call: TRBJ1-4
clone_size: many
v_call: TRBV28
cdr3_aa: CASSLRGSNEKLFF
cdr3_nt: TGTGCCAGCAGTTTGCGCGGCTCTAATGAAAAACTGTTTTTT

d_call: -
j_call: TRBJ1-6
clone_size: -
v_call: TRBV9
cdr3_aa: CASSASEGGSRNSPLHF
cdr3_nt: TGTGCCAGCAGCGCCTCCGAGGGGGGGTCACGTAATTCACCCCTCCACTTT

d_call: TRBD2
j_call: TRBJ2-5
clone_size: few
v_call: TRBV6-1
cdr3_aa: CATSVLALQETQYF
cdr3_nt: TGTGCCACCTCAGTACTAGCGCTTCAAGAGACCCAGTACTTC

d_call: -
j_call: TRBJ2-1
clone_size: -
v_call: TRBV2
cdr3_aa: CASSESASSYNEQFF
cdr3_nt: TGTGCCAGCAGTGAGTCCGCGAGCTCCTACAATGAGCAGTTCTTC

d_call: -
j_call: TRBJ1-4
clone_size: -
v_call: TRBV7-9
cdr3_aa: CASSFVGLDPDEKLFF
cdr3_nt: TGTGCCAGCAGCTTCGTTGGGCTCGATCCGGATGAAAAACTGTTTTTT

d_call: -
j_call: TRBJ1-4
clone_size: -
v_call: TRBV6-6
cdr3_aa: CASSYEEPSATNGKLFF
cdr3_nt: TGTGCCAGCAGTTACGAGGAGCCCTCAGCAACTAATGGAAAACTGTTTTTT

d_call: -
j_call: TRBJ2-7
clone_size: -
v_call: TRBV3-1
cdr3_aa: CASSQGGWTYEQYF
cdr3_nt: TGTGCCAGCAGCCAAGGAGGGTGGACCTACGAGCAGTACTTC

d_call: TRBD1
j_call: TRBJ2-7
clone_size: -
v_call: TRBV27
cdr3_aa: CATGQGWNEQYF
cdr3_nt: TGTGCCACGGGACAGGGTTGGAACGAGCAGTACTTC

d_call: -
j_call: TRBJ1-2
clone_size: -
v_call: TRBV4-2
cdr3_aa: CASSQEAGEHGYTF
cdr3_nt: TGTGCCAGCAGCCAAGAGGCGGGGGAGCATGGCTACACCTTC

d_call: -
j_call: TRBJ2-1
clone_size: -
v_call: TRBV29-1
cdr3_aa: CSVGTSGQYNEQFF
cdr3_nt: TGCAGCGTCGGGACGAGTGGACAGTACAATGAGCAGTTCTTC

d_call: TRBD1
j_call: TRBJ2-2
clone_size: -
v_call: TRBV7-7
cdr3_aa: CASSPRGRGTGELFF
cdr3_nt: TGTGCCAGCAGCCCCAGGGGGCGCGGGACCGGGGAGCTGTTTTTT

d_call: -
j_call: TRBJ1-2
clone_size: -
v_call: TRBV30
cdr3_aa: CAWRTLSTYRAGYGYTF
cdr3_nt: TGTGCCTGGAGGACCTTATCTACTTACAGGGCGGGCTATGGCTACACCTTC

d_call: -
j_call: TRBJ2-7
clone_size: few
v_call: TRBV4-2
cdr3_aa: CASSQDAGTPSYEQYF
cdr3_nt: TGTGCCAGCAGCCAAGATGCAGGTACCCCCTCCTACGAGCAGTACTTC

d_call: -
j_call: TRBJ2-3
clone_size: -
v_call: TRBV20-1
cdr3_aa: CSARDLAEGFDLADTQYF
cdr3_nt: TGCAGTGCTAGAGATTTGGCGGAAGGGTTCGATTTAGCAGATACGCAGTATTTT

d_call: TRBD2
j_call: TRBJ2-7
clone_size: -
v_call: TRBV6-2/TRBV6-3
cdr3_aa: CASSSGLAGINEQYF
cdr3_nt: TGTGCCAGCAGTTCGGGACTAGCGGGAATAAACGAGCAGTACTTC

d_call: TRBD1
j_call: TRBJ2-7
clone_size: few
v_call: TRBV5-1
cdr3_aa: CASSPGTGDSYEQYF
cdr3_nt: TGCGCCAGCAGCCCGGGGACAGGGGATTCCTACGAGCAGTACTTC

d_call: TRBD2
j_call: TRBJ2-7
clone_size: -
v_call: TRBV29-1
cdr3_aa: CSVEGTSETYEQYF
cdr3_nt: TGCAGCGTTGAAGGGACTAGCGAGACCTACGAGCAGTACTTC

d_call: TRBD1
j_call: TRBJ2-5
clone_size: -
v_call: TRBV27
cdr3_aa: CASSPGTGGFSETQYF
cdr3_nt: TGTGCCAGCAGTCCGGGGACAGGGGGTTTTAGTGAGACCCAGTACTTC

d_call: TRBD2
j_call: TRBJ2-7
clone_size: -
v_call: TRBV9
cdr3_aa: CASSPTTSGSEQYF
cdr3_nt: TGTGCCAGCAGCCCAACGACTAGCGGAAGCGAGCAGTACTTC

d_call: -
j_call: TRBJ2-3
clone_size: -
v_call: TRBV20-1
cdr3_aa: CSASLDADTQYF
cdr3_nt: TGCAGTGCTAGCTTAGATGCAGATACGCAGTATTTT

d_call: TRBD1
j_call: TRBJ1-6
clone_size: -
v_call: TRBV4-2
cdr3_aa: CASSQDVRGESPLHF
cdr3_nt: TGTGCCAGCAGCCAAGATGTCAGGGGGGAATCACCCCTCCACTTT

d_call: -
j_call: TRBJ2-1
clone_size: -
v_call: TRBV5-1
cdr3_aa: CASSPQAGWVGSYNGQFF
cdr3_nt: TGCGCCAGCAGCCCCCAAGCTGGGTGGGTTGGTTCCTACAATGGGCAGTTCTTC